What follows is one T cell receptor beta chain and its context. The antigen is undetermined. The V gene lost 1 base and the J gene lost 0 bases, with 16 bases spanning the gap. The CDR3 loop spans 17 amino acids. Germline CDR1 and CDR2: SGHAT and FQDESV (reference sequence). These data are taken from a study of graft-versus-host responses after intestinal transplantation. Study at large: Transplant recipients had multivisceral, liver-intestinal, or isolated intestinal grafts. Among the recipients, all got anti-thymocyte globulin induction and then tacrolimus and steroids for 3 to 4 years. Study findings and constraints: GvH clonotypes were identified within recipient marrow, with a subset emerging first in ileum or blood. Circulating GvH clone levels at their peak were associated with HvG declines (early post-transplant).

The method was immunoSEQ multiplex PCR; TCRdb's version includes in-frame clones alone and lacks a portion of them. The sample consists of about 97,000 clones, 80% to 95% of them appearing once. The TCR was taken from a human patient who received an intestinal transplant, so some T cells may come from the graft donor. The chain has TRBV11-1 and TRBJ2-7; D perhaps matches TRBD2 (5 bases). Specimen: PBMCs, collected roughly 410 days after intestinal transplant. The CDR3 loop is CASSLEGRGGSSYEQYF. The CDR3 nucleotides read TGTGCCAGCAGCTTAGAAGGACGAGGAGGTTCCTCCTACGAGCAGTACTTC.